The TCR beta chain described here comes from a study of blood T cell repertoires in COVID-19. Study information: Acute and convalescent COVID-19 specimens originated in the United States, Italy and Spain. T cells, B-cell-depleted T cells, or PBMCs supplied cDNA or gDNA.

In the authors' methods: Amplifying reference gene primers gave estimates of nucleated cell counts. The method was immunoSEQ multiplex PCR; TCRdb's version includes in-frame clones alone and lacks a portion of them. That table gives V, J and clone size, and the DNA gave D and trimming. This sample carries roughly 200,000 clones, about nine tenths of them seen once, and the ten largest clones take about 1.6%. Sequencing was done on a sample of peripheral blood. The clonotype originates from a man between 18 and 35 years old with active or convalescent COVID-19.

DNA for the CDR3: TGCGCCAGCAGCCTTGACTCGACAGGGAACCTCGGTAGCTACACCTTC. Protein: CASSLDSTGNLGSYTF. The genes are TRBV4-1 and TRBJ1-2, with 7 bases lining up with TRBD1. Germline V gene lookup returns CDR1 MGHRA and CDR2 YSYEKL. Germline trimming cut 4 bases from V and 9 bases from J; bases unmatched to any gene: 17. The CDR3 consists of 16 residues.